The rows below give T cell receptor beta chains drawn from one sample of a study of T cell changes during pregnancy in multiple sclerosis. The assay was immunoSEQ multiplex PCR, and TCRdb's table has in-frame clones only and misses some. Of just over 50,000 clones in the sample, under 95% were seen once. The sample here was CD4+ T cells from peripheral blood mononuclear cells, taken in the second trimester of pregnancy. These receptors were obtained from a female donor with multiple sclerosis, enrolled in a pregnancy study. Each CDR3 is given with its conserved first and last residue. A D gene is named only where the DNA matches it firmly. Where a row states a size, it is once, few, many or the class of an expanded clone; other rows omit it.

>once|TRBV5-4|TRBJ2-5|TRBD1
CASSLRDRVGETQYF
TGTGCCAGCAGCTTGCGAGACAGGGTCGGAGAGACCCAGTACTTC
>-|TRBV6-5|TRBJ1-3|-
CASSTPGAGNTIYF
TGTGCCAGCAGTACCCCGGGAGCGGGAAACACCATATATTTT
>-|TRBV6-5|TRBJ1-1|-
CASAGQLNTEAFF
TGTGCCAGCGCCGGACAATTGAACACTGAAGCTTTCTTT
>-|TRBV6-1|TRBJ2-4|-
CASSKSAALENIQYF
TGTGCCAGCAGTAAGAGTGCGGCTCTGGAGAACATTCAGTACTTC
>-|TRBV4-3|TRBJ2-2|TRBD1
CASSQGQGANTGELFF
TGCGCCAGCAGCCAGGGACAGGGGGCGAACACCGGGGAGCTGTTTTTT
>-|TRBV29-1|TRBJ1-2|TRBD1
CSGAGGAFDGYTF
TGCAGCGGAGCAGGGGGCGCCTTTGATGGCTACACCTTC
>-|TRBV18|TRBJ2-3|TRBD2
CASSPRRGGADTQYF
TGTGCCAGCTCACCGAGGCGGGGGGGCGCAGATACGCAGTATTTT
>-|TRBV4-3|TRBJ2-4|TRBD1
CASSQDLPTGSAKNIQYF
TGCGCCAGCAGCCAAGATCTTCCGACAGGGTCAGCCAAAAACATTCAGTACTTC
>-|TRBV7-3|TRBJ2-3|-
CASSRFPRGWLDTQYF
TGTGCCAGCAGCCGCTTCCCCAGAGGGTGGTTGGATACGCAGTATTTT
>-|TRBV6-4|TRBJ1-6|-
CASSDRGIGNSPLHF
TGTGCCAGCAGTGATAGGGGGATTGGTAATTCACCCCTCCACTTT
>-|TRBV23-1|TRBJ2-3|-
CASSHPGRGPRDTQYF
TGCGCCAGCAGTCATCCGGGGCGGGGCCCAAGAGATACGCAGTATTTT
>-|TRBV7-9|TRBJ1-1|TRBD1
CASSLTGGFGTEAFF
TGTGCCAGCAGCTTGACAGGGGGGTTTGGTACTGAAGCTTTCTTT
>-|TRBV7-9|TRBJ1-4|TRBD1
CASSWAPGQGNEKLFF
TGTGCCAGCAGTTGGGCACCGGGACAGGGTAATGAAAAACTGTTTTTT
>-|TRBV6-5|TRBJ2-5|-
CASKRTGLLEAQYF
TGTGCCAGCAAAAGAACGGGTCTCCTTGAGGCCCAGTACTTC
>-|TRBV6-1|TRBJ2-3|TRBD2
CASSVERGRNTDTQYF
TGTGCCAGCAGTGTTGAGCGGGGAAGAAACACAGATACGCAGTATTTT
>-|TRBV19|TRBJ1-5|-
CASSIQGSNQPQHF
TGTGCCAGTAGTATACAGGGTAGCAATCAGCCCCAGCATTTT
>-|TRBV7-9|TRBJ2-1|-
CASSSRDFPNEQFF
TGTGCCAGCAGCTCCCGGGACTTCCCCAATGAGCAGTTCTTC
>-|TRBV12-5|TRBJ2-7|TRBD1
CASGLGTGVYEQYF
TGTGCTAGTGGTTTGGGGACAGGGGTCTACGAGCAGTACTTC
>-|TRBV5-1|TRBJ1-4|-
CASSFQGVGEKLFF
TGCGCCAGCAGCTTCCAGGGCGTAGGAGAAAAACTGTTTTTT
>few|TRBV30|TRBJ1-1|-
CAWGQGTNTEAFF
TGTGCTTGGGGGCAGGGGACCAACACTGAAGCTTTCTTT
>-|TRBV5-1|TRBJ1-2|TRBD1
CASSPRDRGQGYTF
TGCGCCAGCAGCCCCCGGGACAGGGGTCAAGGCTACACCTTC
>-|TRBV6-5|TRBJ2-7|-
CASSQGGKTSYEQYF
TGTGCCAGTAGTCAGGGGGGCAAAACTTCCTACGAGCAGTACTTC